The T cell receptor (beta chain) under discussion was sequenced for a study of early T cells in non-severe SARS-CoV-2 infection. Study in general: Whole-blood bulk RNA, unsorted, was sequenced, and chains were unpaired.

Study findings and constraints: Sequences matched to VDJdb favored anti-spike CD8 responses, while private and CD4 specificities were missed.

Unique molecular identifiers were added to individual cDNA molecules. TCRdb reanalysed the 5' RACE reads using MiXCR and keeps one entry per CDR3 protein. The data show 35,000 to 45,000 distinct CDR3 sequences, 5% to 6.5% seen once. V was clipped by 5 bases and J by 7 bases; unmatched bases: 8. CDR3 length: 14 amino acids. The germline V gene has CDR1 SGHTA and CDR2 FQGNSA. As regards this clonotype: Its antigen is not identified.

The sequence came from an adult who was a healthcare worker with PCR-confirmed SARS-CoV-2 infection or an uninfected control (not recorded which). Sequencing was performed on whole blood. The rearrangement uses TRBV7-2 and TRBJ1-5; 7 bases are shared with TRBD1. Here the CDR3 reads CASSPRQGGQPQHF. DNA of the CDR3: TGTGCCAGCAGCCCCAGACAGGGAGGGCAGCCCCAGCATTTT.